Sequencing of this TCR beta chain was carried out in a study of glioma-infiltrating T cells. Germline V gives CDR1 MNHEY, CDR2 SMNVEV (reference sequence). The CDR3 contains 14 residues. Remarks on this clonotype: Relative to the germline gene, one junction end is altered; a read error may explain this.

Amplification of TCR alpha and beta CDR3 regions from RNA used iRepertoire nested multiplex PCR. TCRdb redid the calling of the multiplex PCR reads with MiXCR, one entry per CDR3 protein. The table has about 110,000 distinct CDR3 sequences, less than 30% seen once. The specimen was glioma tissue, nonneoplastic brain tissue, or PBMCs (not recorded which). This TCR derives from a human donor with low-grade glioma or glioblastoma, undergoing nonglioma brain surgery, or in good health (not recorded which). This rearrangement joins TRBV27 to TRBJ2-1; TRBD2 matches at 7 bases. The chain's CDR3 is CASSLSGNYNERFF. CDR3 bases: TGTGCCAGTAGCCTCAGCGGGAACTACAATGAGCGGTTCTTC.